A single sample is the source of the 23 T cell receptor beta chains below, sequenced in a study of T-cell memory formation after mild COVID-19. TCRdb itself ran the 5' RACE reads through MiXCR, one entry per CDR3 protein. This sample has roughly 310,000 distinct CDR3 sequences; 15% occur once, and the top ten carry roughly a fifth. The sequencing sample was made of PBMCs or a T cell subset sorted from them (not recorded which). The receptors here all came from a man between 18 and 35 years old who had mild COVID-19 (a few samples of this study predate the infection). Cell type and time point are not known.

The chain recombines TRBV4-3 with TRBJ2-3; D is uncertain. V lost 0 bases and J lost 4, with 17 bases in between. Germline loops: CDR1 LGHNA, CDR2 YSLEER. The CDR3 length is 17 residues. The CDR3 DNA reads as TGCGCCAGCAGCCAAGAAGTATCGCCCTTTGCGGCAGATACGCAGTATTTT. Amino acids: CASSQEVSPFAADTQYF.

This clonotype occurred a few times. CDR3 nucleotide sequence: TGTGCCAGCAGCCCGAGAGGTTACCAAGAGACCCAGTACTTC. Translating gives CASSPRGYQETQYF. The chain links TRBV7-9 to TRBJ2-5, with unresolved D. The CDR3 runs 14 residues. CDR1 and CDR2 (germline): SEHNR, FQNEAQ (reference sequence). V lost 5 bases, J lost 0 bases, and 10 bases lay in between.

This clonotype appeared a few times. This chain links TRBV5-1 with TRBJ2-1, with D perhaps given as TRBD1 or TRBD2 (5 bases each). The V gene lost 2 bases and the J gene lost 6 bases, with 12 bases spanning the gap. Per germline, CDR1 SGHRS and CDR2 YFSETQ. This CDR3 is built from 14 residues. CDR3 loop: CASSLGTEINEQFF. CDR3 bases: TGCGCCAGCAGCTTAGGGACGGAGATCAATGAGCAGTTCTTC.

Turning to this clonotype: At one boundary the junction diverges from the germline segment, which might be a read error. The chain is built from TRBV5-1 and TRBJ2-7; 10 bases line up with TRBD2. This CDR3 has 14 residues. Germline CDR1 reads SGHRS; CDR2 reads YFSETQ. The CDR3 nucleotides read TGCGCCAGCAGCGGCACTAGCGGGGACTACGGGCAGTACTTC. Amino acids: CASSGTSGDYGQYF.

This clonotype showed up just a few times. The chain couples TRBV6-2 or TRBV6-3 to TRBJ1-2; D is unresolved. V was pared by 8 bases and J by 2 bases, with 12 bases between. Germline V gene sequence: CDR1 MNHEY, CDR2 SVGEGT. The CDR3 has 13 amino acids. The CDR3 region is CASSTTENYGYTF. DNA of the CDR3: TGTGCCAGCTCAACGACCGAGAACTATGGCTACACCTTC.

CDR3 nucleotide sequence: TGTGCCAGCAGTGCGCCCGGGACTAGGACAGATACGCAGTATTTT. This gives the protein CASSAPGTRTDTQYF. J is TRBJ2-3 and V is TRBV6-2 or TRBV6-3, with TRBD2 matching 8 bases. Germline CDR1 reads MNHEY; CDR2 reads SVGEGT. J lost 3 bases, V lost 5 bases, and 7 bases had no gene match. The CDR3 has 15 amino acids.

The J gene is TRBJ2-1, the V gene TRBV4-1; 7 nucleotides match TRBD2. In germline, CDR1 is MGHRA, CDR2 YSYEKL. The junction had 14 bases not matched to a gene; V was cut back by 4 bases and J by 8 bases. The CDR3 is 16 residues long. The CDR3 DNA follows: TGCGCCAGCAGCCTAGAGTCCGGGTTAGCGGGTGATGAGCAGTTCTTC. Protein: CASSLESGLAGDEQFF.

The J gene is TRBJ1-5, the V gene TRBV6-6; D might be TRBD1 (5 bases). Germline values: CDR1 MNHNY, CDR2 SVGAGI (reference sequence). This CDR3 is 17 amino acids long. Deletions cut 6 bases from V and 5 bases from J, with 23 bases between. CDR3 residues: CASSSMGGKLGDQPQHF. Here the CDR3 DNA reads TGTGCCAGCAGCTCGATGGGAGGGAAGTTGGGGGATCAGCCCCAGCATTTT.

This clonotype showed up just a few times. The chain combines TRBV5-1 with TRBJ1-6; 10 positions agree with TRBD1. CDR1 is SGHRS and CDR2 is YFSETQ in the germline V gene. CDR3 length: 15 amino acids. V gave up 4 bases and J gave up 6 bases; unmatched junction bases: 4. The DNA of the CDR3 is TGCGCCAGCAGCCCGGGACAGGGGATTAATTCACCCCTCCACTTT. It yields the protein CASSPGQGINSPLHF.

This clonotype was recorded a few times. The chain recombines TRBV7-9 with TRBJ1-6; D unresolved. Trimming took off 3 bases at V and 7 bases at J, with 4 bases between the two ends. CDR1 and CDR2 (germline): SEHNR, FQNEAQ (reference sequence). CDR3 length: 12 residues. CDR3 region: CASSFQNSPLHF. The CDR3 bases are TGTGCCAGCAGCTTCCAGAATTCACCCCTCCACTTT.

The chain employs TRBV6-1 and TRBJ2-6; D perhaps matches TRBD2 (5 bases). Trimming left V 0 bases short and J 9 bases short, with 12 bases between. The CDR3 spans 15 residues. Germline assignment: CDR1 MNHNS and CDR2 SASEGT. The CDR3 region is CASSEAGSGSNVLTF. As DNA, the CDR3 is TGTGCCAGCAGTGAAGCAGGGTCTGGGAGCAACGTCCTGACTTTC.

The chain has TRBV6-5 and TRBJ2-7, with D uncertain. The CDR3 runs to 13 residues. V lost 2 bases and J 2 bases, leaving 7 bases between the germline ends. Germline CDR1 MNHEY, CDR2 SVGAGI. CDR3 sequence reads: CASSYRKTYEQYF. DNA for the CDR3: TGTGCCAGCAGTTACAGGAAGACCTACGAGCAGTACTTC.

DNA of the CDR3: TGTGCCAGCAACCCCGATTGGCTTGAAGCTTTCTTT. Encoded protein: CASNPDWLEAFF. The gene calls are TRBV7-2 and TRBJ1-1; D not certain. Germline CDR1 is SGHTA and CDR2 is FQGNSA. CDR3 length equals 12 residues. Trimming took 7 bases from V and 7 from J, leaving 13 bases between them.

This clonotype was observed at least ten times. The rearrangement links TRBV7-9 to TRBJ2-7; TRBD1 agrees at 8 bases. From germline, CDR1 is SEHNR and CDR2 FQNEAQ (reference sequence). The V segment lost 6 bases and the J segment 7 bases; nucleotides outside the gene matches: 8. This CDR3 has 13 amino acids. CDR3 bases: TGTGCCAGCAGTCTAACCCGGACAGGGGAGCAGTACGTC. Translation gives CASSLTRTGEQYV.

The chain employs TRBV7-3 and TRBJ1-1; maybe TRBD1 (5 bases). The CDR3 is 15 residues long. Germline-derived CDR1 and CDR2 are SGHTA and FQGTGA. V dropped 3 bases and J dropped 4 bases, with 15 bases sitting between them. DNA of the CDR3: TGTGCCAGCAGCTTGTCAGGCGGGGGGAGCACTGAAGCTTTCTTT. It translates to CASSLSGGGSTEAFF. Looking up the rest from reference TRBV7-3 and TRBJ1-1 gives the full variable domain: GAGVSQTPSNKVTEKGKYVELRCDPISGHTALYWYRQSLGQGPEFLIYFQGTGAADDSGLPNDRFFAVRPEGSVSTLKIQRTERGDSAVYLCASSLSGGGSTEAFFGQGTRLTVV.

This clonotype was detected only a few times. The chain uses TRBV18 and TRBJ2-7, with D hard to call. This CDR3 spans 13 amino acids. The ends were cut back, 2 bases at V and 5 bases at J, with 10 bases in the middle. Per germline, CDR1 KGHSH and CDR2 LQKENI. CDR3 amino acids: CASSPISANEQYF. The CDR3 nucleotides are TGTGCCAGCTCACCAATTTCCGCGAACGAGCAGTACTTC.

J is TRBJ1-5 and V is TRBV19, with D maybe TRBD1 (6 bases). CDR1 is LNHDA, CDR2 SQIVND, per germline (reference sequence). The CDR3 is 15 residues long. V was cut by 9 bases and J by 6 bases, with 21 bases left in between. CDR3 bases: TGTGCCAGCAGCGCCGGGCAGGGGCGACCTCAGCCCCAGCATTTT. Amino acids: CASSAGQGRPQPQHF.

The chain is built from TRBV6-2 or TRBV6-3 and TRBJ1-2; TRBD1 matches 7 bases. This CDR3 contains 15 residues. Germline V gene sequence: CDR1 MNHEY, CDR2 SVGEGT. Trimming cost V 1 base and J 4 bases; bases outside gene matches: 6. The CDR3 sequence: CASSYLDRSGYGYTF. The CDR3 DNA is TGTGCCAGCAGTTACTTGGACAGGTCCGGCTATGGCTACACCTTC.

This clonotype was seen a handful of times. The chain combines TRBV5-6 with TRBJ2-3, with TRBD1 matching over 11 bases. Germline CDR1 SGHDT, CDR2 YYEEEE. Trimming took 3 bases from V and 3 from J; bases not matched to a gene: 3. The CDR3 contains 15 residues. The CDR3: CASSSGQGATDTQYF. The DNA of the CDR3 is TGTGCCAGCAGCTCAGGACAGGGGGCAACAGATACGCAGTATTTT.

The gene calls are TRBV6-5 and TRBJ2-2; TRBD2 aligns across 9 bases. Germline V lookup: CDR1 MNHEY, CDR2 SVGAGI. V dropped 4 bases and J dropped 2; count of bases not matched to a gene: 5. The CDR3 sequence is 16 residues long. The CDR3 DNA follows: TGTGCCAGCAGTTCCTGGCGGGGGGGCAACACCGGGGAGCTGTTTTTT. Amino acids: CASSSWRGGNTGELFF.

This CDR3 is CASSQGFERISEAFF. The DNA for the CDR3 is TGCGCCAGCAGCCAAGGTTTCGAGAGGATCTCTGAAGCTTTCTTT. The chain employs TRBV4-1 and TRBJ1-1; D unclear. The germline V gene encodes CDR1 MGHRA and CDR2 YSYEKL. This CDR3 region has 15 residues. Trimming took off 1 base at V and 6 bases at J, with 15 bases between the two ends.

This clonotype was seen many times. This chain links TRBV10-2 with TRBJ1-2; D call uncertain. Germline CDR1 reads WSHSY; CDR2 reads SAAADI. The CDR3 length is 14 residues. Trimming removed 4 bases at V and 4 bases at J, with 13 bases between. CDR3 sequence reads: CASSGRGFVYGYTF. In DNA form, the CDR3 reads TGCGCCAGCAGTGGTCGAGGTTTTGTCTATGGCTACACCTTC.

A few counts support this clonotype. The rearrangement joins TRBV4-3 to TRBJ2-7; D may be TRBD1 (6 bases). There are 14 residues in the CDR3. Germline assignment: CDR1 LGHNA and CDR2 YSLEER. The ends were cut back, 0 bases at V and 2 bases at J, with 8 bases in the middle. CDR3 coding DNA: TGCGCCAGCAGCCAAGAAAGGGACACCTACGAGCAGTACGTC. Amino acid sequence: CASSQERDTYEQYV.